These 28 T cell receptor beta chains were sequenced from one sample in a study of OX40 agonist ivuxolimab in advanced cancers. TCRdb's table, derived via immunoSEQ multiplex PCR, lists solely in-frame clones and lacks some. Here the sample spans 46,000 or so clones, around 77% being singletons. The sample was CD4+ or CD8+ T cells sorted from blood, taken in a trial of the OX40 agonist ivuxolimab. The receptors here all came from an adult with an advanced solid tumor such as melanoma, head and neck, liver or kidney cancer.

The chain couples TRBV5-4 to TRBJ2-7, with D tentatively TRBD2 (5 bases). Germline V gene lookup returns CDR1 SGHNT and CDR2 YYREEE (reference sequence). The CDR3 has 15 amino acids. Trimming stripped 0 bases from V and 0 bases from J, with 10 bases between. Written as DNA, the CDR3 is TGTGCCAGCAGCTTGGATGGCGGGTTCTCCTACGAGCAGTACTTC. This translates into CASSLDGGFSYEQYF.

The V and J genes are TRBV29-1 and TRBJ2-3; tentative D call: TRBD2 (6 bases). From germline, CDR1 is SQVTM and CDR2 ANQGSEA. V was cut by 7 bases and J by 0 bases, with 11 bases left in between. The CDR3 covers 13 residues. In DNA form, the CDR3 reads TGCAGCGGAATAGCGGCTAGCACAGATACGCAGTATTTT. It codes for CSGIAASTDTQYF.

The chain combines TRBV2 with TRBJ1-2, with 7 bases identical to TRBD1. Looked up from germline, CDR1 is SNHLY and CDR2 is FYNNEI. This CDR3 is built from 15 residues. J gave up 4 bases and V 2 bases, and 7 bases lay outside the gene matches. CDR3 nucleotides: TGTGCCAGCAGTGAAACCTCGGGACAGATCTATGGCTACACCTTC. Translation gives CASSETSGQIYGYTF.

The chain recombines TRBV27 with TRBJ2-7; 9 bases fit TRBD2. The ends lost 2 bases at V and 6 bases at J; junction bases unmatched: 14. This CDR3 contains 17 residues. CDR1 is MNHEY, CDR2 SMNVEV, per germline (reference sequence). CDR3 DNA: TGTGCCAGCAGTTTAGAGGTGCCTAGCGGGGCGAGGGGCGAGCAGTACTTC. As protein: CASSLEVPSGARGEQYF.

The CDR3 loop reads CASSQPSGLDTQYF. The CDR3 region has the DNA TGTGCCAGCAGTCAACCATCTGGTTTGGATACGCAGTATTTT. The rearrangement uses TRBV6-6 and TRBJ2-3; no definite D call. Trimming cost V 5 bases and J 6 bases, with 15 bases left between them. Per germline, CDR1 MNHNY and CDR2 SVGAGI (reference sequence). CDR3 length equals 14 residues.

The V and J genes are TRBV7-3 and TRBJ2-1; 7 nucleotides align to TRBD2. Germline V gene data show CDR1 as SGHTA and CDR2 as FQGTGA. V dropped 5 bases and J dropped 1; count of bases not matched to a gene: 8. The CDR3 is 16 amino acids. DNA for the CDR3: TGTGCCAGCAGCCCCGATTGGACTAGATCCTACAATGAGCAGTTCTTC. Translating gives CASSPDWTRSYNEQFF.

CDR3 in amino acids: CASSYTDGQGRLFF. In nucleotides, the CDR3 is TGTGCCAGCAGTTACACCGACGGACAGGGCCGTCTGTTTTTT. The J gene is TRBJ1-4, the V gene TRBV6-5; 8 bases are shared with TRBD1. The CDR3 totals 14 residues. CDR1 is MNHEY and CDR2 is SVGAGI in the germline V gene. V trimming: 2 bases; J trimming: 14 bases; junction bases outside the gene matches: 10.

By its share, this clone is medium-sized. The chain couples TRBV4-1 to TRBJ2-7; D call uncertain. Between the trimmed V and J ends, which lost 3 bases and 3 bases, there was a span of 6 bases. This CDR3 comprises 12 residues. Germline V CDR1 and CDR2: MGHRA, YSYEKL. The CDR3 region has the DNA TGCGCCAGCAGCCAGGTTAACTACGAGCAGTACTTC. Protein: CASSQVNYEQYF.

The genes are TRBV27 and TRBJ1-4, with D uncertain. Germline lookup yields CDR1 MNHEY and CDR2 SMNVEV (reference sequence). This CDR3 has 15 amino acids. V gave up 3 bases and J gave up 3 bases, with 11 bases separating them. CDR3 residues: CASSLDRRANEKLFF. Written as DNA, the CDR3 is TGTGCCAGCAGTTTGGATCGCAGAGCTAATGAAAAACTGTTTTTT. The whole variable domain, remainder taken from reference TRBV27 and TRBJ1-4, is EAQVTQNPRYLITVTGKKLTVTCSQNMNHEYMSWYRQDPGLGLRQIYYSMNVEVTDKGDVPEGYKVSRKEKRNFPLILESPSPNQTSLYFCASSLDRRANEKLFFGSGTQLSVL.

This chain uses TRBV5-1 with TRBJ1-1; TRBD1 matches 8 bases. CDR3 length: 15 amino acids. The germline V gene encodes CDR1 SGHRS and CDR2 YFSETQ. The junction had 10 bases not matched to a gene; V was cut back by 5 bases and J by 4 bases. For the CDR3, the DNA is TGCGCCAGCAGATCCTCAACAGGGGGAATCACTGAAGCTTTCTTT. Translation gives CASRSSTGGITEAFF.

The chain is built from TRBV29-1 and TRBJ1-2; 12 nucleotides match TRBD1. V lost 5 bases, J lost 4 bases, and 11 bases stayed unmatched. Germline values: CDR1 SQVTM, CDR2 ANQGSEA. This CDR3 has 16 amino acids. For the CDR3, the DNA is TGCAGCGTTCGGGGAGGGGGACAGGGGGCCTTCTATGGCTACACCTTC. It translates to CSVRGGGQGAFYGYTF.

The chain carries TRBV5-1 and TRBJ1-3; D call uncertain. Trimming left V 2 bases short and J 0 bases short, with 9 bases between. Germline CDR1 reads SGHRS; CDR2 reads YFSETQ. The CDR3 is made up of 15 amino acids. The CDR3 DNA is TGCGCCAGCAGCTTTCAAGCTGGCTCTGGAAACACCATATATTTT. Amino acid sequence: CASSFQAGSGNTIYF.

V and J are TRBV5-4 and TRBJ2-7; the match to TRBD2 covers 16 bases. Losses at the gene ends were 4 bases for V and 1 base for J; bases not matched to a gene: 11. The germline V gene encodes CDR1 SGHNT and CDR2 YYREEE (reference sequence). CDR3 length: 19 residues. The CDR3 region has the DNA TGTGCCAGCAGCCGGTCAGGGGCGGGACTAGCGGGAGGGTCCTACGAGCAGTACTTC. This encodes CASSRSGAGLAGGSYEQYF.

The rearrangement links TRBV10-1 to TRBJ1-1; 8 nucleotides align to TRBD1. CDR1 is WNHNN and CDR2 is SYGVQD in the germline V gene (reference sequence). Losses at the gene ends were 5 bases for V and 1 base for J; bases not matched to a gene: 3. This CDR3 region has 14 residues. CDR3 nucleotide sequence: TGCGCCAGCAGTTTGGGACAGGCGAACACTGAAGCTTTCTTT. It yields the protein CASSLGQANTEAFF.

The CDR3: CASSVIGPSEQYF. CDR3 DNA: TGTGCCAGCAGTGTAATCGGGCCTTCCGAGCAGTACTTC. This chain links TRBV2 with TRBJ2-7; D call uncertain. Trimming stripped 4 bases from V and 6 bases from J, with 13 bases between. CDR1 and CDR2 from the germline V gene are SNHLY and FYNNEI. This CDR3 has 13 amino acids.

The J gene is TRBJ1-1, the V gene TRBV11-1, with 8 bases fitting TRBD1. V gave up 5 bases and J gave up 7 bases; unmatched junction bases: 9. Per germline, CDR1 SGHAT and CDR2 FQDESV (reference sequence). This CDR3 is 14 amino acids long. CDR3 nucleotides: TGTGCCAGCAGCGCGGACAGGGCTAGAGGTGAAGCTTTCTTT. It is translated as CASSADRARGEAFF.

The J gene is TRBJ2-3, the V gene TRBV2; TRBD1 agrees at 7 bases. Germline trimming cut 6 bases from V and 5 bases from J; bases unmatched to any gene: 8. The CDR3 length is 14 residues. CDR1 SNHLY and CDR2 FYNNEI come from the germline V gene. CDR3 loop: CASRGQARGDTQYF. In nucleotides, the CDR3 is TGTGCCAGCAGAGGACAGGCTAGGGGAGATACGCAGTATTTT.

The chain carries TRBV7-3 and TRBJ2-2, with unresolved D. CDR1 is SGHTA and CDR2 is FQGTGA in the germline V gene. The CDR3 runs 15 residues. V was pared by 5 bases and J by 0 bases, with 10 bases between. CDR3 nucleotides: TGTGCCAGCAGCCCTTCAGGTTCGAACACCGGGGAGCTGTTTTTT. Protein sequence: CASSPSGSNTGELFF.

The chain joins TRBV7-9 to TRBJ1-4; D is possibly TRBD1 (5 bases). V lost 5 bases and J lost 4, with 14 bases in between. The CDR3 sequence is 15 residues long. CDR1 is SEHNR, CDR2 FQNEAQ, per germline (reference sequence). The CDR3 bases are TGTGCCAGCAGCCTATCAGGGTCAATTAATGAAAAACTGTTTTTT. Translating it yields CASSLSGSINEKLFF.

The rearrangement uses TRBV21-1 and TRBJ2-4; no DNA check was done on the table's D call, TRBD1. TRBV21-1 is recorded as a pseudogene. The CDR3 has 16 amino acids. The CDR3 spells CASSKRTELAKNIQYF. The CDR3 nucleotides read TGTGCCAGCAGCAAACGAACAGAACTAGCCAAAAACATTCAGTACTTC.

This chain links TRBV6-6 with TRBJ2-1, with TRBD1 matching over 8 bases. Germline V gives CDR1 MNHNY, CDR2 SVGAGI (reference sequence). The CDR3 has 16 residues. V gave up 6 bases and J gave up 3 bases; unmatched junction bases: 10. The CDR3 reads CASRPQGGAGYNEQFF. The DNA for the CDR3 is TGTGCCAGCAGACCACAGGGGGGTGCGGGCTACAATGAGCAGTTCTTC.

This chain uses TRBV6-5 with TRBJ1-1; 9 nucleotides align to TRBD1. This CDR3 region has 12 residues. Trimming at V came to 10 bases and at J to 2 bases, leaving 2 bases not matched to a gene. CDR1 is MNHEY, CDR2 SVGAGI, per germline. The CDR3 loop reads CATGQGNTEAFF. The CDR3 DNA reads as TGTGCCACGGGACAGGGAAACACTGAAGCTTTCTTT.

The chain uses TRBV7-9 and TRBJ1-1; a weak D match, TRBD1 (5 bases). In germline, CDR1 is SEHNR, CDR2 FQNEAQ (reference sequence). V lost 2 bases and J lost 4, with 11 bases in between. The CDR3 spans 14 residues. CDR3 amino acids: CASSLFGQPTEAFF. The CDR3 region has the DNA TGTGCCAGCAGCTTATTCGGACAACCCACTGAAGCTTTCTTT.

The chain uses TRBV6-5 and TRBJ2-1, with 11 bases that match TRBD1. This CDR3 has 15 amino acids. Germline assignment: CDR1 MNHEY and CDR2 SVGAGI. Germline trimming cut 6 bases from V and 7 bases from J; bases unmatched to any gene: 8. This chain's CDR3 is CASRAGQGARNEQFF. CDR3 in DNA: TGTGCCAGCAGGGCTGGACAGGGGGCAAGGAATGAGCAGTTCTTC.

In its sample, this clone was seen a few times. This chain connects TRBV4-2 to TRBJ1-3; tentative D call: TRBD1 (5 bases). V dropped 6 bases and J dropped 1 base, with 10 bases sitting between them. The V gene's germline CDR1 is LGHNA and CDR2 YNFKEQ. This CDR3 spans 14 amino acids. The CDR3 region is CASSNGGSGNTIYF. Here the CDR3 DNA reads TGTGCCAGCAGTAACGGGGGTTCTGGAAACACCATATATTTT.

This clone was recorded once. V and J are TRBV7-9 and TRBJ2-1; 7 bases match TRBD2. With 1 base clipped from V and 7 bases from J, the junction kept 4 bases outside the gene matches. The CDR3 covers 14 residues. The germline gives CDR1 SEHNR, CDR2 FQNEAQ (reference sequence). In nucleotides, the CDR3 is TGTGCCAGCAGCTTAGATCTTAGCGGGAATGAGCAGTTCTTC. Translated, it gives CASSLDLSGNEQFF. Combining the CDR3 with reference TRBV7-9 and TRBJ2-1 gives the whole variable domain DTGVSQNPRHKITKRGQNVTFRCDPISEHNRLYWYRQTLGQGPEFLTYFQNEAQLEKSRLLSDRFSAERPKGSFSTLEIQRTEQGDSAMYLCASSLDLSGNEQFFGPGTRLTVL.

J is TRBJ2-4 and V is TRBV30; TRBD2 matches 8 bases. Looked up from germline, CDR1 is GTSNPN and CDR2 is SVGIG (reference sequence). V dropped 3 bases and J dropped 6; count of bases not matched to a gene: 7. The CDR3 contains 14 residues. The CDR3 loop is CAWRGRGGGNIQYF. The CDR3, as DNA: TGTGCCTGGAGAGGCCGGGGGGGTGGAAACATTCAGTACTTC.

This clone was found a few times. This chain joins TRBV7-9 and TRBJ1-1, with 9 bases matching TRBD1. This CDR3 comprises 15 residues. V lost 4 bases and J lost 6; bases outside the gene matches: 9. Germline CDR1 is SEHNR and CDR2 is FQNEAQ (reference sequence). Written as DNA, the CDR3 is TGTGCCAGCAGCTACAAGGGACAGGGAGGGGCTGAAGCTTTCTTT. This gives the protein CASSYKGQGGAEAFF. The full variable domain, in which reference TRBV7-9 and TRBJ1-1 provide the parts outside the CDR3, is DTGVSQNPRHKITKRGQNVTFRCDPISEHNRLYWYRQTLGQGPEFLTYFQNEAQLEKSRLLSDRFSAERPKGSFSTLEIQRTEQGDSAMYLCASSYKGQGGAEAFFGQGTRLTVV.